Shown below are 3 T cell receptor beta chains from a single sample sequenced in a study of T cell repertoires in cytomegalovirus infection. The antigens for these receptors are not known. One entry per CDR3 protein, called by TCRdb with MiXCR from the reads. The sample shows about 85,000 distinct CDR3 sequences, 45% to 55% of them seen only once. Sequenced material: CD8+ T cells from cultured PBMCs, taken from culture after CMV antigen stimulation. These receptors were taken from a human donor in good health (CMV status not recorded). Some clones in this sample may be carry-over from other donors' samples.

The chain recombines TRBV27 with TRBJ2-7; D is perhaps TRBD1 (6 bases). The CDR3 has 15 residues. The V gene lost 0 bases and the J gene lost 0 bases, with 9 bases spanning the gap. Germline assignment: CDR1 MNHEY and CDR2 SMNVEV (reference sequence). CDR3 DNA: TGTGCCAGCAGTTTATCGACAGGTCCCTCCTACGAGCAGTACTTC. Translation gives CASSLSTGPSYEQYF.

The V call is TRBV5-5, the J call TRBJ2-1, with D possibly matching TRBD2 (5 bases). CDR3 length: 14 amino acids. V was shortened by 1 base and J by 7 bases, with 12 bases between the two germline ends. Germline CDR1 reads SGHKS; CDR2 reads YYEKEE (reference sequence). CDR3 sequence (DNA): TGTGCCAGCAGCTTGTTGTCTAGCAAGAATGAGCAGTTCTTC. Amino acids: CASSLLSSKNEQFF. The entire variable domain, with the rest obtained from reference TRBV5-5 and TRBJ2-1, is as follows: DAGVTQSPTHLIKTRGQQVTLRCSPISGHKSVSWYQQVLGQGPQFIFQYYEKEERGRGNFPDRFSARQFPNYSSELNVNALLLGDSALYLCASSLLSSKNEQFFGPGTRLTVL.

The J gene is TRBJ2-1, the V gene TRBV28; 9 nucleotides line up with TRBD2. Germline CDR1 MDHEN, CDR2 SYDVKM. CDR3 length equals 17 residues. V was pared by 5 bases and J by 4 bases, with 12 bases of the junction left unmatched. CDR3 in amino acids: CASSGLASVRGYNEQFF. DNA for the CDR3: TGTGCCAGCAGTGGACTAGCGTCCGTAAGGGGGTACAATGAGCAGTTCTTC.